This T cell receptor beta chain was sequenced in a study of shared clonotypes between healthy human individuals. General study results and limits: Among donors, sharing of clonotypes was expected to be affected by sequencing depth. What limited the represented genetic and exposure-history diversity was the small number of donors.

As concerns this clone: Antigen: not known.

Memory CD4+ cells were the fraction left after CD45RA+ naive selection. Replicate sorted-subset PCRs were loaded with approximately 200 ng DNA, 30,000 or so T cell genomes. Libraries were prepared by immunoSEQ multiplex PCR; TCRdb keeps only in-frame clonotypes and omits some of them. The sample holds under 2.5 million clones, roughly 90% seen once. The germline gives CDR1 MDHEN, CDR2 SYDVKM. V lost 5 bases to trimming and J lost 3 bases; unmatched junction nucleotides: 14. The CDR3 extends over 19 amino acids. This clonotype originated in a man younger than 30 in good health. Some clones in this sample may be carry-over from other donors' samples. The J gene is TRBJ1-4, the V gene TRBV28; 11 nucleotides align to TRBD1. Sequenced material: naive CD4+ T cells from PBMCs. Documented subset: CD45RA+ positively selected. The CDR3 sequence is CASSPFSDRGPGANEKLFF. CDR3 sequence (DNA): TGTGCCAGCAGTCCGTTTTCGGACAGGGGGCCTGGGGCTAATGAAAAACTGTTTTTT. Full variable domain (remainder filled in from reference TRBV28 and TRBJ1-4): DVKVTQSSRYLVKRTGEKVFLECVQDMDHENMFWYRQDPGLGLRLIYFSYDVKMKEKGDIPEGYSVSREKKERFSLILESASTNQTSMYLCASSPFSDRGPGANEKLFFGSGTQLSVL.